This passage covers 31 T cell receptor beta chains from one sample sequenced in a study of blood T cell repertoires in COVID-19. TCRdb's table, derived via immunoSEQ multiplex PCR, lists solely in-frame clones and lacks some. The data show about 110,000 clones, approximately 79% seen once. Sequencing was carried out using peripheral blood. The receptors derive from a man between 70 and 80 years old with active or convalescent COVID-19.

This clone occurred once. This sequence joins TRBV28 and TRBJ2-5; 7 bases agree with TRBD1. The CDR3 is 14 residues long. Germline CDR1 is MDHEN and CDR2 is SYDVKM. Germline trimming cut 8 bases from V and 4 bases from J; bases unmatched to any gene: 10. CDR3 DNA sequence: TGTGCCAGCGGGACAGTTGACTTTGGAGAGACCCAGTACTTC. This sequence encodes CASGTVDFGETQYF.

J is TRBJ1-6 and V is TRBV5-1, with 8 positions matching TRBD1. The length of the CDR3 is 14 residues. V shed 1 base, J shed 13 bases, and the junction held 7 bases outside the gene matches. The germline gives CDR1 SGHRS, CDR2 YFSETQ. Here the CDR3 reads CASSLSGQGIPLHF. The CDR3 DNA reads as TGCGCCAGCAGCTTGTCAGGACAGGGCATTCCCCTCCACTTT.

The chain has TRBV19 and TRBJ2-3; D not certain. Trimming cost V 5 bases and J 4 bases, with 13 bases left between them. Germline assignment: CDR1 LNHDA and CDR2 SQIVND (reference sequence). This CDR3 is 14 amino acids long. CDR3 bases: TGTGCCAGTAGTCCCCCGCCGGAGCCAGATACGCAGTATTTT. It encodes CASSPPPEPDTQYF.

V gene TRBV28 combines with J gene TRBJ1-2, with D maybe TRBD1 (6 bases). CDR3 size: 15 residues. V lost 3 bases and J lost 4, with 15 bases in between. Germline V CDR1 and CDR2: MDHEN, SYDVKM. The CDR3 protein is CASSLTGAQIYGYTF. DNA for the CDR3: TGTGCCAGCAGTTTGACAGGCGCCCAAATCTATGGCTACACCTTC.

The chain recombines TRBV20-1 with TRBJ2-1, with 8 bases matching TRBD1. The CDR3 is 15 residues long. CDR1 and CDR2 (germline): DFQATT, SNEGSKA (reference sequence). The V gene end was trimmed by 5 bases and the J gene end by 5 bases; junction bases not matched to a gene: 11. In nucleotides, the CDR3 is TGCAGTGCTGGTGGCCTCCCGGGACAGGACAATGAGCAGTTCTTC. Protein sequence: CSAGGLPGQDNEQFF.

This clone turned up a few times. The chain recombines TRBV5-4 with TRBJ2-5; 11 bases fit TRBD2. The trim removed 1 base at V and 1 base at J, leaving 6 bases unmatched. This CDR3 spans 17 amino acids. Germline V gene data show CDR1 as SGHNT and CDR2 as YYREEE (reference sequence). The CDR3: CASSLYLAGGSQETQYF. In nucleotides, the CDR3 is TGTGCCAGCAGCTTGTATCTAGCGGGAGGCTCCCAAGAGACCCAGTACTTC.

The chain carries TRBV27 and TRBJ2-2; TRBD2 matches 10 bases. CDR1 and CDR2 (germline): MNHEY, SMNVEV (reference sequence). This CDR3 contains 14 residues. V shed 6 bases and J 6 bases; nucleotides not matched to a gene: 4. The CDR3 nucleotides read TGTGCCAGCAGCCAGCGGGAGGGCGCCGGGGAGCTGTTTTTT. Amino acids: CASSQREGAGELFF.

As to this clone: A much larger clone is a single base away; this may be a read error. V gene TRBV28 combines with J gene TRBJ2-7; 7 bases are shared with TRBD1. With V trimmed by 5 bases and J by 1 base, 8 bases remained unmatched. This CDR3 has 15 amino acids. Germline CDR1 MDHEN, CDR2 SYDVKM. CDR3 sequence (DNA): TGTGCCAGCAGTCCGGACAGGACACCTTCCTACGAGCAGTACTTC. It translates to CASSPDRTPSYEQYF.

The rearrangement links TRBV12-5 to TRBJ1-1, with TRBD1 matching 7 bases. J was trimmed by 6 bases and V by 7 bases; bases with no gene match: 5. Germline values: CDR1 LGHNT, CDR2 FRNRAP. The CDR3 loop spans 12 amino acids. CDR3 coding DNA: TGTGCTAGTGTTCCCCAGGGGGCTGAAGCTTTCTTT. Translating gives CASVPQGAEAFF. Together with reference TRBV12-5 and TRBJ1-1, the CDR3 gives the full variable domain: DARVTQTPRHKVTEMGQEVTMRCQPILGHNTVFWYRQTMMQGLELLAYFRNRAPLDDSGMPKDRFSAEMPDATLATLKIQPSEPRDSAVYFCASVPQGAEAFFGQGTRLTVV.

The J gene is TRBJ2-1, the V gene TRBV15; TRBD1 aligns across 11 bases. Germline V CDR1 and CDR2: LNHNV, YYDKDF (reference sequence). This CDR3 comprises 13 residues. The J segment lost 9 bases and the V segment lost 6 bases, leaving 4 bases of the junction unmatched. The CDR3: CATSGQGASEQFF. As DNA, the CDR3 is TGTGCCACCAGTGGACAGGGGGCAAGTGAGCAGTTCTTC.

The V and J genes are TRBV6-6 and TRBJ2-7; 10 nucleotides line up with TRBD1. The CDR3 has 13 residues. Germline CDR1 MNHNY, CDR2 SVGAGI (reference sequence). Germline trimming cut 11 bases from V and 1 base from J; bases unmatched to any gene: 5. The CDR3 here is CAVRQGASYEQYF. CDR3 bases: TGTGCCGTACGACAGGGGGCTTCCTACGAGCAGTACTTC.

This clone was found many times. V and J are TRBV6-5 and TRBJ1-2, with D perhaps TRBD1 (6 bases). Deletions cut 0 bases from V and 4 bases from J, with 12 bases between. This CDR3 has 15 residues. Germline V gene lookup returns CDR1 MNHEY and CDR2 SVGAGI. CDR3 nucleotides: TGTGCCAGCAGTTACTCGGGGGGGCTTAGCTATGGCTACACCTTC. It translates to CASSYSGGLSYGYTF.

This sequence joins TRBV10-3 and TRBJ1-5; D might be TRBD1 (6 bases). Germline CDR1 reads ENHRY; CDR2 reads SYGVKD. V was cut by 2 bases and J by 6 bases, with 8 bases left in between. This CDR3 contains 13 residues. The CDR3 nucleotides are TGTGCCATCAGTGAGGCGGGGGCTCAGCCCCAGCATTTT. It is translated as CAISEAGAQPQHF.

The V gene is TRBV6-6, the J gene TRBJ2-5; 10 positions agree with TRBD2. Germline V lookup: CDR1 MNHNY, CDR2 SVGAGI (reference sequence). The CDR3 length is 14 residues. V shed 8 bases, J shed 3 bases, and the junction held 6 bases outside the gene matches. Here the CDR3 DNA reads TGTGCCAGCGAAAGGACTAGCGGTGAAGAGACCCAGTACTTC. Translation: CASERTSGEETQYF.

CDR3 in amino acids: CASSQGGGASVNTGELFF. CDR3 coding DNA: TGTGCCAGCAGCCAAGGAGGGGGCGCGTCGGTCAACACCGGGGAGCTGTTTTTT. The chain links TRBV4-2 to TRBJ2-2; the match to TRBD1 covers 7 bases. The CDR3 sequence is 18 residues long. The V and J ends lost 1 base and 2 bases, in that order; junction bases with no gene match: 10. CDR1 LGHNA and CDR2 YNFKEQ come from the germline V gene.

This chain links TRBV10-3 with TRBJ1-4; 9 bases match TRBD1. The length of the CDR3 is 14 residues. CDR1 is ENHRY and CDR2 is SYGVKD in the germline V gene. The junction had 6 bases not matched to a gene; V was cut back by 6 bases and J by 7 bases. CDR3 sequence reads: CAISPGQGSEKLFF. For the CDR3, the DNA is TGTGCCATCAGCCCGGGACAGGGTAGTGAAAAACTGTTTTTT.

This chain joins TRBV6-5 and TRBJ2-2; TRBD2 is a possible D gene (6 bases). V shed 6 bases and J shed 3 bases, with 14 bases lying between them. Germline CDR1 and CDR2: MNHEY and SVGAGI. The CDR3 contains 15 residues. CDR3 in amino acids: CASRAPGLYTGELFF. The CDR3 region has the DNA TGTGCCAGCAGGGCACCGGGACTTTACACCGGGGAGCTGTTTTTT.

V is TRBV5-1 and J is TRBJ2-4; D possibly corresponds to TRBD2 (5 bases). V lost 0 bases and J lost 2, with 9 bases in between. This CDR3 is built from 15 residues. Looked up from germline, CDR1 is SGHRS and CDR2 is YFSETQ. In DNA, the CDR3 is TGCGCCAGCAGCTTGGATACCGGGACCAAAAACATTCAGTACTTC. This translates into CASSLDTGTKNIQYF. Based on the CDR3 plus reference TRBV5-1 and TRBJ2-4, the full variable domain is KAGVTQTPRYLIKTRGQQVTLSCSPISGHRSVSWYQQTPGQGLQFLFEYFSETQRNKGNFPGRFSGRQFSNSRSEMNVSTLELGDSALYLCASSLDTGTKNIQYFGAGTRLSVL.

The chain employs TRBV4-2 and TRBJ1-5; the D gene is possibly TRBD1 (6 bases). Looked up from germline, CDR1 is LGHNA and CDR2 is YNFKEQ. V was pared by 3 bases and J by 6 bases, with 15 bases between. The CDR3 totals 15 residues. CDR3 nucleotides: TGTGCCAGCAGCCATGACACAGGGATTACTCAGCCCCAGCATTTT. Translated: CASSHDTGITQPQHF.

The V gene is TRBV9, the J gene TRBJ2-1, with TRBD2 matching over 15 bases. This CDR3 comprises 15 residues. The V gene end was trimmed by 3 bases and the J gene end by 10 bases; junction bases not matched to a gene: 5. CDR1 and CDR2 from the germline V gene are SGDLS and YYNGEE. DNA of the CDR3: TGTGCCAGCAGCGCAGGACTAGCGGGAGGGCAGGAGCAGTTCTTC. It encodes CASSAGLAGGQEQFF.

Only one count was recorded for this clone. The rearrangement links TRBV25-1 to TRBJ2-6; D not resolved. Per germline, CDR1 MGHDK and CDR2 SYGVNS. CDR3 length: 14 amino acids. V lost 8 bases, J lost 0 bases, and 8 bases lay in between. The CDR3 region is CASGWSSGANVLTF. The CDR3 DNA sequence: TGTGCCAGCGGGTGGAGCTCTGGGGCCAACGTCCTGACTTTC.

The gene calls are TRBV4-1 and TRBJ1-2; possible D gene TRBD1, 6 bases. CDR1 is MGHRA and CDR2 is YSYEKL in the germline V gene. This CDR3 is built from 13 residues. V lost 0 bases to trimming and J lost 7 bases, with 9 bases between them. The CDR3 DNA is TGCGCCAGCAGCCAAGAGTCAGGGGTTGGCTACACCTTC. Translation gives CASSQESGVGYTF.

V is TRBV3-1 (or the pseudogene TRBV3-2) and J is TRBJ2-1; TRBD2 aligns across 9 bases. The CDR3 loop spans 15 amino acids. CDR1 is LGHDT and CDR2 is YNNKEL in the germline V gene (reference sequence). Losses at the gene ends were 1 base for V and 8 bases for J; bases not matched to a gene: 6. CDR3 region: CASSQGGRALDEQFF. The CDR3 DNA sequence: TGTGCCAGCAGCCAAGGCGGGAGGGCCCTGGATGAGCAGTTCTTC.

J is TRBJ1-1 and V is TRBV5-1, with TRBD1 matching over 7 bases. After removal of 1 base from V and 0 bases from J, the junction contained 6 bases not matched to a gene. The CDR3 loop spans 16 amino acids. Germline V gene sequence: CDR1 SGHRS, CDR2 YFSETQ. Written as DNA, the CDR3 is TGCGCCAGCAGCTTGATGACTGGACAGGTGAACACTGAAGCTTTCTTT. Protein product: CASSLMTGQVNTEAFF.

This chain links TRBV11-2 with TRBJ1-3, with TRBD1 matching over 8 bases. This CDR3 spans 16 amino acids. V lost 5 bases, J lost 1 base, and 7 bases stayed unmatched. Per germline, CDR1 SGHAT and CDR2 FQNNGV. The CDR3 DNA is TGTGCCAGCAGCCCCCTCGACAGGGGATCTGGAAACACCATATATTTT. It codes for CASSPLDRGSGNTIYF. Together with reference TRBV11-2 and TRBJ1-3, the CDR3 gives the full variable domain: EAGVAQSPRYKIIEKRQSVAFWCNPISGHATLYWYQQILGQGPKLLIQFQNNGVVDDSQLPKDRFSAERLKGVDSTLKIQPAKLEDSAVYLCASSPLDRGSGNTIYFGEGSWLTVV.

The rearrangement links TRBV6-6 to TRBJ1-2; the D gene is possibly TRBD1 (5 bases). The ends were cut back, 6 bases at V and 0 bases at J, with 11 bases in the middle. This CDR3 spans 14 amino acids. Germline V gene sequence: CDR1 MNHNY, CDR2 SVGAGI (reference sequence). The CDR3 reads CASSSGSANYGYTF. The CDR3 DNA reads TGTGCCAGCAGCTCAGGGTCGGCTAACTATGGCTACACCTTC.

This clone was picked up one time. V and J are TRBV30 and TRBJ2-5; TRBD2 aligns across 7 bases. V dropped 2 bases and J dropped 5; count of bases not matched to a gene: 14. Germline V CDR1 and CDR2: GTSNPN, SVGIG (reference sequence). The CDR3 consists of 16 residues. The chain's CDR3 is CAWSFGRTLGTETQYF. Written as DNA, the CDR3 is TGTGCCTGGAGTTTCGGGAGGACCTTAGGGACGGAGACCCAGTACTTC. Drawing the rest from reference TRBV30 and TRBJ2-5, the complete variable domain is SQTIHQWPATLVQPVGSPLSLECTVEGTSNPNLYWYRQAAGRGLQLLFYSVGIGQISSEVPQNLSASRPQDRQFILSSKKLLLSDSGFYLCAWSFGRTLGTETQYFGPGTRLLVL.

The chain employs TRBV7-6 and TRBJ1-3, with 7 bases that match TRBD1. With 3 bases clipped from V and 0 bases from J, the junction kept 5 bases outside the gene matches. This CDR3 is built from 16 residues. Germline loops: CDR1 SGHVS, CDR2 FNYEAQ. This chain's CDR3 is CASSFGTALSGNTIYF. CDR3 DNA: TGTGCCAGCAGCTTTGGGACAGCCCTCTCTGGAAACACCATATATTTT.

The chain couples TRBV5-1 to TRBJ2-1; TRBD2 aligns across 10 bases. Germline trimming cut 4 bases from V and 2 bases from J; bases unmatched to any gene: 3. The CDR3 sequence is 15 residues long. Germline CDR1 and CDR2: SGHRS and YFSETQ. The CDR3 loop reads CASSMLAGAYNEQFF. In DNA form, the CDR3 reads TGCGCCAGCAGCATGCTAGCGGGGGCCTACAATGAGCAGTTCTTC.

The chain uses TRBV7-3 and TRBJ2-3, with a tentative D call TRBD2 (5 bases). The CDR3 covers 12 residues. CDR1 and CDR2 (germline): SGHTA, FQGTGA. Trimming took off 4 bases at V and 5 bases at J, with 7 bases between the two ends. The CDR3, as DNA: TGTGCCAGCAGCTCCAGCGGAGATACGCAGTATTTT. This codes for CASSSSGDTQYF.

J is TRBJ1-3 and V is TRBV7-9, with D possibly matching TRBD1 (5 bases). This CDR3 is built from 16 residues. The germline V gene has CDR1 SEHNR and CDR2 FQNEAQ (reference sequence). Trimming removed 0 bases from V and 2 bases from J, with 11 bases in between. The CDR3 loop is CASSLAATATGNTIYF. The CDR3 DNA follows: TGTGCCAGCAGCTTAGCTGCGACAGCGACTGGAAACACCATATATTTT.